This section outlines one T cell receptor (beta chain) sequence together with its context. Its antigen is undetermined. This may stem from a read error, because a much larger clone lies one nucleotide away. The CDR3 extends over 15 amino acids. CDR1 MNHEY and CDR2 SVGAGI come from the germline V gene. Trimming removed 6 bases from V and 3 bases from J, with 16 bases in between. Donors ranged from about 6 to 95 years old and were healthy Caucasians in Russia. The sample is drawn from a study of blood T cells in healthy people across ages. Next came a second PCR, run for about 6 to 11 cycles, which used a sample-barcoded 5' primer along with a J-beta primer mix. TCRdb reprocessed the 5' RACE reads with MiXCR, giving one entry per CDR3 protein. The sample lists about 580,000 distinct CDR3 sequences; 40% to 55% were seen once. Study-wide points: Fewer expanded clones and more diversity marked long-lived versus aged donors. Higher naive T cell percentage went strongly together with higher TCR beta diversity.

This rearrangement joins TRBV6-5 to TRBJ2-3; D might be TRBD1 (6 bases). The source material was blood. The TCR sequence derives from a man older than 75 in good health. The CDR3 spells CASRYHRVKTDTQYF. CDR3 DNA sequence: TGTGCCAGCAGATACCACAGGGTCAAGACAGATACGCAGTATTTT.